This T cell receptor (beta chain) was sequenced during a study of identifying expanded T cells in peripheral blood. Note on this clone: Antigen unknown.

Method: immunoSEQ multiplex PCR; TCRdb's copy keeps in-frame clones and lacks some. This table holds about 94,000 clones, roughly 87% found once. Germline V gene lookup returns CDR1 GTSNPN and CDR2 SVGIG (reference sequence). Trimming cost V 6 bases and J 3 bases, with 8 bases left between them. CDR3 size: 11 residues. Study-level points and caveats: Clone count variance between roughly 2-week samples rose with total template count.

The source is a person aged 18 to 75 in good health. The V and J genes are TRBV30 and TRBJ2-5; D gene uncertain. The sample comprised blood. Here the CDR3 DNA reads TGTGCCTGCAGACCGGAAGAGACCCAGTACTTC. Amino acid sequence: CACRPEETQYF.